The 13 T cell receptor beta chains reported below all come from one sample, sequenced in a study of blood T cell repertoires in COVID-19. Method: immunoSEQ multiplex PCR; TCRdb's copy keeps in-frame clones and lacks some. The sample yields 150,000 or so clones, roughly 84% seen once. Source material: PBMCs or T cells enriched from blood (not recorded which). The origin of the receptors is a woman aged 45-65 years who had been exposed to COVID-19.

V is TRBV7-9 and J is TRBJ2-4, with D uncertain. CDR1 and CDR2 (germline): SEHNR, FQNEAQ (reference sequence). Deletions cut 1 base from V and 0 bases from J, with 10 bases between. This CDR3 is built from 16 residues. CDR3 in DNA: TGTGCCAGCAGCTTAGTTGGCGGTTTAGCCAAAAACATTCAGTACTTC. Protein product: CASSLVGGLAKNIQYF.

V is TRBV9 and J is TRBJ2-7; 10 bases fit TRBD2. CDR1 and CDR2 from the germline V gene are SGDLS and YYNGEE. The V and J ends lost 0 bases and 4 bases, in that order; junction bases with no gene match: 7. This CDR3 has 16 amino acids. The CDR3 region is CASSVGVSSGGYEQYF. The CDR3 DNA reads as TGTGCCAGCAGCGTAGGTGTCTCTAGCGGGGGTTACGAGCAGTACTTC.

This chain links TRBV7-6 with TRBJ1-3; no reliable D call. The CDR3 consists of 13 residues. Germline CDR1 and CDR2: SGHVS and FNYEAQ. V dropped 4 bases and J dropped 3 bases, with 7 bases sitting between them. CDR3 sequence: CASSSQFGNTIYF. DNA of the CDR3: TGTGCCAGCAGCTCCCAATTTGGAAACACCATATATTTT. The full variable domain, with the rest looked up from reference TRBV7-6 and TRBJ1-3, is GAGVSQSPRYKVTKRGQDVALRCDPISGHVSLYWYRQALGQGPEFLTYFNYEAQQDKSGLPNDRFSAERPEGSISTLTIQRTEQRDSAMYRCASSSQFGNTIYFGEGSWLTVV.

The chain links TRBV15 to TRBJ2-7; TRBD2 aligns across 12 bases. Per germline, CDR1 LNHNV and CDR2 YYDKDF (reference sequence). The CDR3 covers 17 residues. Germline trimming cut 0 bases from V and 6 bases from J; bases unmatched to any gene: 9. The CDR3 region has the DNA TGTGCCACCAGCAGAGACAAGGGGCTAGCGGGGGGGCGCGAGCAGTACTTC. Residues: CATSRDKGLAGGREQYF.

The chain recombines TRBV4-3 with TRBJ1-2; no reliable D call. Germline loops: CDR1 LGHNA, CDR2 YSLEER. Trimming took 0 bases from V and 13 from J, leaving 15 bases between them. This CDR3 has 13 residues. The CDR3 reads CASSQDRYRRGTF. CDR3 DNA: TGCGCCAGCAGCCAAGATAGGTACAGACGTGGCACCTTC.

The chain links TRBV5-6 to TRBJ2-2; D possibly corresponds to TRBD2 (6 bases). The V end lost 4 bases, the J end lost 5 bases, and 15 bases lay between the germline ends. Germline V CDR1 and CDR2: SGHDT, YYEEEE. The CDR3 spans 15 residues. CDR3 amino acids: CASSRLDMGTGELFF. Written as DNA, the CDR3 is TGTGCCAGCAGCAGACTAGATATGGGGACCGGGGAGCTGTTTTTT.

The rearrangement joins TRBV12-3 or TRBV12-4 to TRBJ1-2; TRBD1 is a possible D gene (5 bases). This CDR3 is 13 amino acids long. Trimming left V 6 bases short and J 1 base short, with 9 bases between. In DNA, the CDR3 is TGTGCCAGCAGCTCCGACAGTAACTATGGCTACACCTTC. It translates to CASSSDSNYGYTF.

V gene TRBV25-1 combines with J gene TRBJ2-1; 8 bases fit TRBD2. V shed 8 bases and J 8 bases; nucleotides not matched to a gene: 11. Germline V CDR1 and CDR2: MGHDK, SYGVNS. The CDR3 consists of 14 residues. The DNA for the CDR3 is TGTGCCAGCGGAATAAGCGGGAGTAAAGATGAGCAGTTCTTC. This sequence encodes CASGISGSKDEQFF.

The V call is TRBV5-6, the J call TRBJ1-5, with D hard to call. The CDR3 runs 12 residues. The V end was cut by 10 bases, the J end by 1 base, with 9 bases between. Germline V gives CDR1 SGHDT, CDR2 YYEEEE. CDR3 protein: CARVWSNQPQHF. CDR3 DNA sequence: TGTGCCCGAGTTTGGAGCAATCAGCCCCAGCATTTT.

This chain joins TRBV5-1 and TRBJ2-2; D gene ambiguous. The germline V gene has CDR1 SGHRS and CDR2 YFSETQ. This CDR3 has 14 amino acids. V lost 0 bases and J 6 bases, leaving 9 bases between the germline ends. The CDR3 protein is CASSLARSAGELFF. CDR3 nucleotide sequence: TGCGCCAGCAGCTTGGCCCGGTCGGCCGGGGAGCTGTTTTTT.

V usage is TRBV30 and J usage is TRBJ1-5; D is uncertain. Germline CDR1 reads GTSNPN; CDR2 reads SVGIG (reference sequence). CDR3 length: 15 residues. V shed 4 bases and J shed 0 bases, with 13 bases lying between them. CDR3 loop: CAWTAGSLSNQPQHF. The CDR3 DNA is TGTGCCTGGACGGCCGGGTCCCTTAGCAATCAGCCCCAGCATTTT. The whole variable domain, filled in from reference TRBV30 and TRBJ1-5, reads SQTIHQWPATLVQPVGSPLSLECTVEGTSNPNLYWYRQAAGRGLQLLFYSVGIGQISSEVPQNLSASRPQDRQFILSSKKLLLSDSGFYLCAWTAGSLSNQPQHFGDGTRLSIL.

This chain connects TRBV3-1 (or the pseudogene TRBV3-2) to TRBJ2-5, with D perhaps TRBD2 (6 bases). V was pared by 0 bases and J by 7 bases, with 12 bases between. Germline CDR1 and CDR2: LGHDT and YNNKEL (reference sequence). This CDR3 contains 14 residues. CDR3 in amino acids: CASSQETLGGTQYF. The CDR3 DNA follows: TGTGCCAGCAGCCAAGAGACCCTCGGGGGGACCCAGTACTTC.

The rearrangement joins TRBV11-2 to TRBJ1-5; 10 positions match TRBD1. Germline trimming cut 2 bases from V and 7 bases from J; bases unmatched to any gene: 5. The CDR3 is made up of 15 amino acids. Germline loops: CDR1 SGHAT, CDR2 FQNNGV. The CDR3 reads CASSLTLDRGQPQHF. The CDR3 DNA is TGTGCCAGCAGCTTAACTTTGGACAGGGGGCAGCCCCAGCATTTT.